The clone carrying this TCR beta chain has only one observation. Its antigen is currently unknown. The sample is drawn from a study of T cells in localized non-small cell lung cancer. Some clones are missing from TCRdb's copy, which holds only in-frame ones; the method was immunoSEQ multiplex PCR. The sample records tens of thousands of clones, approximately 80% being singletons. V shed 2 bases, J shed 4 bases, and the junction held 1 base outside the gene matches. The germline CDR1 and CDR2 sequences are SGDLS and YYNGEE. The CDR3 runs to 15 residues. Findings and limits, study-wide: Owing to sequencing of a solitary tumor region, heterogeneity cannot be discounted. The study found T cell clonality highest in uninvolved adjacent lung, above tumor. Appearance in adjacent lung was seen for a median approximately 59 of the top 100 tumor clones.

The sample here was peripheral blood, taken before any cancer treatment. The TCR was taken from a female donor aged 60 or older with stage I lung adenocarcinoma. This chain links TRBV9 with TRBJ2-2, with 11 nucleotides matching TRBD2. The CDR3 DNA reads as TGTGCCAGCAGCGTTACTAGCGGGGGCACCGGGGAGCTGTTTTTT. This translates into CASSVTSGGTGELFF.